This entry features one T cell receptor beta chain sequence. Antigen specificity is unknown. The repertoire was sequenced with immunoSEQ multiplex PCR; TCRdb's copy has only in-frame clones and lacks some. This table holds under 55,000 clones, around 83% found once. The sort gate was single viable CD3+CD4+CD8-CD45RO+ cells for memory CD4+ T cells. The V gene's germline CDR1 is SGHTA and CDR2 FQGNSA. CDR3 length: 15 residues. Trimming left V 3 bases short and J 4 bases short, with 15 bases between. The sample is drawn from a study of memory CD4+ T cells and cytomegalovirus serostatus. Study-wide points: Of about 150 reported CMV TCRbeta sequences, 65 to 85 were found in memory CD4+ repertoires.

Sequences were obtained from memory CD4+ T cells from blood. The chain is built from TRBV7-2 and TRBJ1-1; tentative D call: TRBD1 (6 bases). This sequence was found in an adult in good health and CMV-seropositive. Here the CDR3 reads CASSFPEGGTTEAFF. Here the CDR3 DNA reads TGTGCCAGCAGCTTTCCAGAAGGGGGTACCACTGAAGCTTTCTTT.